This T cell receptor (beta chain) appears in the sequencing data of a study of T-cell reconstitution after alpha-beta-depleted transplantation in children. Study-wide results and limits: Diversity and T-cell counts at one year after transplant derived mostly from new T cells. After transplant, at about two months, alpha-beta T cells were reportedly derived from several hundred expanded graft clones.

Preparation of the TCRbeta library used unique molecular identifiers. TCRdb re-called the PCR reads through MiXCR, storing one row per CDR3 protein. The top ten clones hold under 30% of a sample with 440,000 or so distinct CDR3 sequences, approximately 41% of them seen once. Comments on this clonotype: Its antigen is not known.

The V gene's germline CDR1 is SGHVS and CDR2 FNYEAQ. The V gene lost 7 bases and the J gene lost 1 base, with 25 bases spanning the gap. The CDR3 consists of 18 residues. The sample here was PBMCs, taken before TCRalphabeta/CD19-depleted stem cell transplant. This rearrangement joins TRBV7-6 to TRBJ2-5; D is perhaps TRBD1 (8 bases). The receptor was isolated from a girl aged 2 to 9 with aplastic anemia, due to receive a stem cell transplant. CDR3 in DNA: TGTGCCAGCACCCAAACAGGGGGGGGCACGAGGACCCAAGAGACCCAGTACTTC. It codes for CASTQTGGGTRTQETQYF.